The T cell receptor beta chain under discussion was sequenced for a study of T cell repertoires in cytomegalovirus infection. On the study more broadly: Used in the study were CMV epitopes, some recently identified and HLA-C-restricted, others well-studied and HLA-B-restricted. TCR beta signatures that were public indicated CMV infection and matching HLA type.

TCRdb called the reads again in MiXCR, with one record for every CDR3 protein. The sample holds approximately 730,000 distinct CDR3 sequences, roughly 36% seen once. Concerning this clonotype: Antigen unknown.

Trimming left V 6 bases short and J 4 bases short, with 10 bases between. CDR3 size: 13 residues. The germline V gene has CDR1 MDHEN and CDR2 SYDVKM. Whole-study findings and limits: It was HLA-C-restricted CMV-specific TCR beta clonotypes that dominated the response ex vivo.

The input for sequencing was cultured PBMCs, taken from culture after CMV antigen stimulation. This TCR was recovered from a human donor in good health (CMV status not recorded). Some clones in this sample may be carry-over from other donors' samples. This sequence joins TRBV28 and TRBJ1-3; perhaps TRBD1 as D (5 bases). The CDR3 region is CASRVTGGNTIYF. CDR3 bases: TGTGCCAGCAGGGTAACAGGCGGAAACACCATATATTTT.